This paragraph covers one T cell receptor (beta chain) sequence. Its antigen is unidentified. The sample originates from a study of shared clonotypes between healthy human individuals. Study details: Each donor contributed plates that comprised three CD4 naive, three CD4 memory, two CD8 naive and one CD8 memory. Study outcomes and limitations: Generation probabilities of non-shared clonotypes were lower (relative to those shared by all four donors). Clonotypes that were shared across four donors made up around 5% of naive CD4 clonotypes.

Trimming stripped 4 bases from V and 2 bases from J, with 14 bases between. The germline gives CDR1 LGHNA, CDR2 YSLEER. The CDR3 totals 16 residues. TCRdb's table, derived via immunoSEQ multiplex PCR, lists solely in-frame clones and lacks some. There are roughly 2 million clones in the sample; over 85% occur only once, and about 1.1% lies in the top ten. In the naive CD8 group, cells lacked CD45RO and were positively selected for CCR7, so terminally differentiated effector memory CD45RA+ cells were left out. V usage is TRBV4-3 and J usage is TRBJ2-2, with D uncertain. This clonotype was obtained from a young man in good health. Material: naive CD8+ T cells sorted from blood. The CDR3, as DNA: TGCGCCAGCAGCCCTCTACTACACGGCAACACCGGGGAGCTGTTTTTT. Its translation: CASSPLLHGNTGELFF.